The clone carrying this T cell receptor (beta chain) was counted a few times. Membership in each cohort depended on participant-reported clinical history. Exposed enrollees had met someone with a PCR-confirmed or clinician-diagnosed COVID-19 case at some point within the 2 weeks before study entry. Original methodology: Nucleated cell counts were estimated from reference gene primer amplification. Produced via immunoSEQ multiplex PCR; TCRdb's table is partial and in-frame only. V, J and clone size are those of that table, while D and trimming were read from the DNA. The top ten clones hold roughly 16% of a sample with 200,000 to 250,000 clones, roughly 90% of them seen once. These data originate in a study of blood T cell repertoires in COVID-19. Study in general: PBMCs, B-cell-depleted T cells, or T cells were the source of the cDNA or gDNA that made up the material.

Per the germline V gene, CDR1 is LNHDA and CDR2 is SQIVND (reference sequence). V shed 6 bases and J shed 0 bases, with 6 bases lying between them. The CDR3 has 13 residues. This TCR was sampled from a man under 40 who had been exposed to COVID-19. The sequencing input was PBMCs or T cells enriched from blood (not recorded which). V gene TRBV19 combines with J gene TRBJ1-5; D is unresolved. The CDR3 sequence is CASRLDSNQPQHF. The CDR3 nucleotides are TGTGCCAGTAGATTAGATAGCAATCAGCCCCAGCATTTT.